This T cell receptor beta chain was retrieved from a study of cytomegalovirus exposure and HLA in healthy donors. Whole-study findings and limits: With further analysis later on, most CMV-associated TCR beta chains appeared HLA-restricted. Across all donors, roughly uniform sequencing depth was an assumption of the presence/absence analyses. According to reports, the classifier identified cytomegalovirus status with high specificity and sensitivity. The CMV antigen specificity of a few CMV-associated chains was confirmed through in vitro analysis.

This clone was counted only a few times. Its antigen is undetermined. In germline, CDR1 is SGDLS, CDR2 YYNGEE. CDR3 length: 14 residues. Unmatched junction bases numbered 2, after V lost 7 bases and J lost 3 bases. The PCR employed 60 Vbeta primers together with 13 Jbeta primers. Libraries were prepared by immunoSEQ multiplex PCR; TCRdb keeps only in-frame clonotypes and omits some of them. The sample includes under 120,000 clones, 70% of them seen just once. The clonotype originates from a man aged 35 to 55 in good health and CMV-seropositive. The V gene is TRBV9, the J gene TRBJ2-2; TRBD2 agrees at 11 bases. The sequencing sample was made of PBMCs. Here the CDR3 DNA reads TGTGCCAGCTTTAGCGGGAGGGACACCGGGGAGCTGTTTTTT. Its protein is CASFSGRDTGELFF.